A single T cell receptor (beta chain) is shown here with its context. Its antigen is currently unknown. The entry originates in a study of CD8 T cells in Susac syndrome. Reverse transcription used about 0.5 to 1 ug RNA and random hexamers. TCRdb reprocessed the immunoSEQ multiplex PCR reads via MiXCR and lists one record per CDR3 protein. The table records approximately 80,000 distinct CDR3 sequences, less than 95% of them present only once. Susac syndrome patients met recently defined diagnostic criteria for definite or probable disease. Between the trimmed V and J ends, which lost 4 bases and 2 bases, there was a span of 11 bases. The CDR3 spans 14 residues. Germline V gives CDR1 SGHVS, CDR2 FQNEAQ. General study points: Approximately 16 Susac-specific public clones were found in total CD8+ repertoires and roughly five in CD8+ TEMRA repertoires. The study's TCR sequencing and HLA analysis drew on a certain number of individuals. That number was acknowledged as relatively small.

The chain combines TRBV7-8 with TRBJ2-5; D ambiguous. This receptor was taken from a human donor with Susac syndrome. The sample comprised CD8+ T cells from PBMCs. The CDR3 loop is CASSSPGQQETQYF. The CDR3 bases are TGTGCCAGCAGCTCCCCGGGCCAGCAAGAGACCCAGTACTTC.